This T cell receptor beta chain came from a study of identical twins. Via MiXCR, TCRdb re-called the 5' RACE reads, giving one row per CDR3 protein. The sample holds about 1.7 million distinct CDR3 sequences; 32% are singletons and the top ten take 0.27%. V was trimmed by 3 bases and J by 4 bases, leaving 14 bases between them. There are 15 residues in the CDR3. In germline, CDR1 is SGHNT, CDR2 YYREEE (reference sequence). The TCR originated in a newborn girl in good health. The genes are TRBV5-4 and TRBJ2-1, with D unclear. The sequencing sample was made of cord blood. Here the CDR3 reads CASSSDGATYNEQFF. The CDR3 nucleotides read TGTGCCAGCAGCTCCGACGGCGCAACATACAATGAGCAGTTCTTC. Using reference TRBV5-4 and TRBJ2-1 for the parts outside the CDR3, the full variable domain is ETGVTQSPTHLIKTRGQQVTLRCSSQSGHNTVSWYQQALGQGPQFIFQYYREEENGRGNFPPRFSGLQFPNYSSELNVNALELDDSALYLCASSSDGATYNEQFFGPGTRLTVL.